This TCR beta chain appears in the sequencing data of a study of cytomegalovirus exposure and HLA in healthy donors. The germline V gene encodes CDR1 MNHEY and CDR2 SMNVEV (reference sequence). V lost 0 bases and J 2 bases, leaving 18 bases between the germline ends. The CDR3 spans 18 residues. PCR used 60 Vbeta primers and 13 Jbeta primers. In the authors' workflow: Later work found 80 million or so unique TCR beta chains, with 10 million to 14 million shared. Assay used: immunoSEQ multiplex PCR; TCRdb lists only in-frame clones, some missing. V and J calls and clone size are as listed in that table; D and trimming were resolved from the DNA. In the table there are 150,000 to 200,000 clones, over 60% of which are singletons. In nominal health when sampled, donors likely had unrecorded immune exposures nonetheless.

The sequencing sample was made of PBMCs. This TCR was sampled from a woman between 35 and 50 years old in good health and CMV-seronegative. The rearrangement uses TRBV27 and TRBJ2-3; TRBD2 might be the D (5 bases). CDR3 in DNA: TGTGCCAGCAGTTTATCGCCCGTCCGGGCTAGCTTCACAGATACGCAGTATTTT. Translating gives CASSLSPVRASFTDTQYF.